Below, 10 T cell receptor beta chains from the same sample are listed, as sequenced in a study of monozygotic twins with inflammatory bowel disease (dated by TCRdb to the late 2010s). Library construction relied on 5' RACE. The run used an Illumina HiSeq 2500. The reads underwent TCRdb reprocessing, giving one record for each CDR3 protein sequence and no DNA. This sample's table contains some 450,000 distinct CDR3 sequences. The ten top clones hold about 2.2% of the sample. The specimen was blood. Receptors were obtained from a human donor with ulcerative colitis or Crohn's disease, or a healthy co-twin of an affected twin (not recorded which).

The chain recombines TRBV10-3 with TRBJ2-5; TCRdb proposes TRBD2, but this gene call is untestable without DNA. The CDR3 is 14 residues long. Germline V gives CDR1 ENHRY, CDR2 SYGVKD. The CDR3 region is CATTQAGGIETQYF.

This rearrangement joins TRBV5-5 to TRBJ2-2; TCRdb's assignment of TRBD1 cannot be checked, as there is no DNA. The CDR3 covers 16 residues. CDR1 and CDR2 (germline): SGHKS, YYEKEE (reference sequence). The CDR3 sequence: CASSLQAQGAGGELFF.

This chain joins TRBV12-3 or TRBV12-4 and TRBJ2-3; the D call of TRBD1 rests on TCRdb alone, since no DNA is present to check it. The CDR3 spans 16 residues. The CDR3 loop is CASSLVRGRGTDTQYF.

The CDR3 reads CASSSYDRNTEAFF. The V gene is TRBV7-2, the J gene TRBJ1-1. CDR1 and CDR2 from the germline V gene are SGHTA and FQGNSA. CDR3 length equals 14 residues.

The chain couples TRBV7-8 to TRBJ2-7; TCRdb returns TRBD2, unconfirmable since there is no DNA. The germline CDR1 and CDR2 sequences are SGHVS and FQNEAQ. The CDR3 loop spans 14 amino acids. The CDR3 is CASSTSVRADEQYF. Together with reference TRBV7-8 and TRBJ2-7, the CDR3 gives the full variable domain: GAGVSQSPRYKVAKRGQDVALRCDPISGHVSLFWYQQALGQGPEFLTYFQNEAQLDKSGLPSDRFFAERPEGSVSTLKIQRTQQEDSAVYLCASSTSVRADEQYFGPGTRLTVT.

V usage is TRBV6-1 and J usage is TRBJ2-7; TCRdb gives TRBD2 as the D gene, but with no DNA this cannot be confirmed. Germline V CDR1 and CDR2: MNHNS, SASEGT. The length of the CDR3 is 14 residues. This CDR3 reads CASSTPGLAKEQYF.

The rearrangement links TRBV20-1 to TRBJ1-6; TCRdb reports TRBD1, a call that lacks DNA to check it against. Germline CDR1 reads DFQATT; CDR2 reads SNEGSKA (reference sequence). The CDR3 totals 13 residues. This CDR3 reads CSATRVDNSPLHF.

The genes are TRBV29-1 and TRBJ2-3. In germline, CDR1 is SQVTM, CDR2 ANQGSEA. This CDR3 contains 13 residues. The CDR3 loop reads CSVVRQFTDTQYF.

The chain couples TRBV10-3 to TRBJ1-6. Germline CDR1 and CDR2: ENHRY and SYGVKD. CDR3 length equals 13 residues. Here the CDR3 reads CAISESGGSPLHF.

The genes are TRBV7-2 and TRBJ2-3. CDR1 is SGHTA, CDR2 FQGNSA, per germline. The CDR3 contains 14 residues. The CDR3 protein is CASSLTPSTDTQYF.